This entry lists 5 T cell receptor beta chains sequenced from one sample in a study of T cells after yellow fever vaccination. TCRdb analysed the 5' RACE reads with MiXCR anew, one entry per CDR3 protein. The repertoire holds some 96,000 distinct CDR3 sequences, almost 9% seen once, with roughly 17% in the top ten. This material consisted of CD8+ T cells not binding an NS4B(214-222) dextramer, sorted from PBMCs, taken less than 18 days after the first yellow fever vaccination. The receptor source for this set is a man younger than 30 who received the YFV17D yellow fever vaccine.

This chain joins TRBV5-5 and TRBJ2-7; unclear D gene. Trimming took 1 base from V and 4 from J, leaving 6 bases between them. The CDR3 runs 12 residues. The V gene's germline CDR1 is SGHKS and CDR2 YYEKEE (reference sequence). CDR3 amino acids: CASSLFGYEQYV. The CDR3 bases are TGTGCCAGCAGCTTGTTTGGGTACGAGCAGTACGTC.

This clonotype has only a few counts. J is TRBJ1-6 and V is TRBV5-1; D unclear. Between the trimmed V and J ends, which lost 4 bases and 5 bases, there was a span of 13 bases. Germline CDR1 reads SGHRS; CDR2 reads YFSETQ. The CDR3 contains 15 residues. The DNA for the CDR3 is TGCGCCAGCAGCAGGTGGACCGGGGATAATTCACCCCTCCACTTT. The encoded protein is CASSRWTGDNSPLHF.

The chain combines TRBV7-9 with TRBJ2-2; tentatively, D is TRBD2 (6 bases). V lost 3 bases and J lost 8, with 16 bases in between. Per germline, CDR1 SEHNR and CDR2 FQNEAQ (reference sequence). CDR3 length equals 15 residues. The CDR3 reads CASSLAGQIAGELFF. In DNA, the CDR3 is TGTGCCAGCAGCTTGGCGGGGCAAATAGCGGGGGAGCTGTTTTTT.

This chain links TRBV11-2 with TRBJ1-2, with 9 bases fitting TRBD1. CDR3 length equals 15 residues. Trimming at V came to 5 bases and at J to 3 bases, leaving 7 bases not matched to a gene. Germline V gene lookup returns CDR1 SGHAT and CDR2 FQNNGV. CDR3 sequence reads: CASSPSGQGYYGYTF. CDR3 nucleotide sequence: TGTGCCAGCAGCCCATCCGGACAGGGGTACTATGGCTACACCTTC.

The V call is TRBV5-6, the J call TRBJ2-3; the D gene is possibly TRBD2 (5 bases). CDR1 is SGHDT and CDR2 is YYEEEE in the germline V gene. The CDR3 is made up of 14 amino acids. Trimming removed 3 bases at V and 0 bases at J, with 8 bases between. CDR3 in DNA: TGTGCCAGCAGCTCCTGGACTAGCACAGATACGCAGTATTTT. Translation gives CASSSWTSTDTQYF.